These T cell receptor beta chains were read from a single sample in a study of T cells in Graves' hyperthyroidism and ophthalmopathy. In TCRdb, the multiplex PCR reads were re-called with MiXCR into one record per CDR3 protein. The sample includes 500,000 to 650,000 distinct CDR3 sequences, approximately 48% of them seen just once. Material for sequencing was peripheral blood or thyroid tissue (not recorded which). Receptors originate from an adult woman with Graves' disease, either hyperthyroidism or ophthalmopathy (not recorded which). The CDR3 runs from the conserved cysteine through the conserved F or W. D genes are given only for firm matches. Rows give clone size only sometimes, using once, few, many, or a class for an expanded clone.

cdr3_aa,cdr3_nt,v_call,j_call,d_call,clone_size
CASSPELGQETQYF,TGTGCCAGCTCACCTGAATTGGGGCAAGAGACCCAGTACTTC,TRBV7-8,TRBJ2-5,NA,NA
CASSLRGPSYEQYF,TGCGCCAGCAGCTTAAGGGGGCCTTCCTACGAGCAGTACTTC,TRBV5-1,TRBJ2-7,TRBD1,NA
CASSQLGGELFF,TGTGCCAGCAGCCAACTGGGGGGGGAGCTGTTTTTT,TRBV3-1,TRBJ2-2,NA,few
CASSVATVNTEAFF,TGTGCCAGCAGCGTAGCTACAGTGAACACTGAAGCTTTCTTT,TRBV9,TRBJ1-1,NA,NA
CSARDPADGRNQPQHF,TGCAGTGCTAGAGATCCTGCGGACGGTCGCAATCAGCCCCAGCATTTT,TRBV20-1,TRBJ1-5,NA,many
CATSREQFTEAFF,TGTGCCACCAGCAGAGAGCAGTTCACTGAAGCTTTCTTT,TRBV15,TRBJ1-1,NA,few
CATSGQVNQPQHF,TGTGCCACCAGCGGACAGGTCAATCAGCCCCAGCATTTT,TRBV15,TRBJ1-5,TRBD1,NA
CASQIVEYGGTQYF,TGTGCCAGTCAAATAGTGGAGTACGGGGGGACCCAGTACTTC,TRBV2,TRBJ2-5,NA,NA
CASRSPNRVSPLHF,TGTGCCAGCAGGTCCCCAAACAGGGTTTCACCCCTCCACTTT,TRBV28,TRBJ1-6,NA,NA
CASRGAALSPLHF,TGTGCCAGCAGAGGGGCAGCACTTTCACCCCTCCACTTT,TRBV6-6,TRBJ1-6,NA,NA
CASSQASRLPSNQPQHF,TGTGCCAGCAGCCAAGCATCCAGGCTCCCAAGCAATCAGCCCCAGCATTTT,TRBV7-6,TRBJ1-5,NA,NA
CASSWGTGTGGVYGYTF,TGTGCCAGCAGCTGGGGAACCGGGACAGGGGGAGTCTATGGCTACACCTTC,TRBV7-9,TRBJ1-2,TRBD1,NA
CASSLSVIYGYTF,TGTGCCAGCAGTTTATCGGTCATCTATGGCTACACCTTC,TRBV28,TRBJ1-2,NA,many
CASSFSGTDTQYF,TGTGCCAGCAGCTTTAGTGGCACAGATACGCAGTATTTT,TRBV7-8,TRBJ2-3,NA,NA
CSARAPDRGSTEAFF,TGCAGTGCTAGAGCGCCGGACAGGGGAAGCACTGAAGCTTTCTTT,TRBV20-1,TRBJ1-1,TRBD1,NA
CASSFRQTSGNTIYF,TGTGCCAGCAGCTTTCGACAGACCTCTGGAAACACCATATATTTT,TRBV5-6,TRBJ1-3,NA,NA
CASSLDFGLAGRRRWTQYF,TGTGCCAGCAGCTTAGACTTCGGACTAGCGGGGAGGAGGAGATGGACCCAGTACTTC,TRBV11-2,TRBJ2-5,TRBD2,many
CASRLAGGVGETQYF,TGTGCCAGCCGACTAGCGGGAGGGGTCGGGGAGACCCAGTACTTC,TRBV2,TRBJ2-5,TRBD2,NA
CASSSHRDPEGYEQYF,TGTGCCAGCAGCTCCCACCGGGACCCCGAAGGCTACGAGCAGTACTTC,TRBV7-8,TRBJ2-7,NA,many
CASSLSRGDTQYF,TGTGCCAGCAGTTTAAGTAGGGGAGATACGCAGTATTTT,TRBV10-3,TRBJ2-3,NA,NA
CSLPQGNHEQYF,TGCAGCTTGCCACAGGGTAACCACGAGCAGTACTTC,TRBV29-1,TRBJ2-7,NA,NA
CASSLEAPGQGYEQYF,TGTGCCAGCAGCTTAGAGGCCCCGGGACAGGGGTACGAGCAGTACTTC,TRBV11-2,TRBJ2-7,TRBD1,NA
CAISRDDSQPQHF,TGTGCCATCAGCCGCGATGACAGTCAGCCCCAGCATTTT,TRBV10-3,TRBJ1-5,NA,few
CASSEPDSHPNSPLHF,TGCGCCAGCAGTGAGCCGGACAGTCACCCCAATTCACCCCTCCACTTT,TRBV10-2,TRBJ1-6,NA,NA
CASRGAYSNQPQHF,TGTGCCAGCAGGGGAGCTTATAGCAATCAGCCCCAGCATTTT,TRBV27,TRBJ1-5,NA,NA
CASSKGDLATEAFF,TGTGCCAGTAGCAAGGGGGACCTTGCCACTGAAGCTTTCTTT,TRBV19,TRBJ1-1,NA,many
CASSEGPRRNQETQYF,TGTGCCAGCAGCGAGGGCCCCAGGAGAAACCAAGAGACCCAGTACTTC,TRBV5-6,TRBJ2-5,NA,many
CAIRGGQPRTEAFF,TGTGCCATCAGGGGAGGACAACCAAGGACTGAGGCTTTCTTT,TRBV10-3,TRBJ1-1,NA,NA
CAISGLGYEQYF,TGTGCCATCAGCGGACTGGGCTACGAGCAGTACTTC,TRBV10-3,TRBJ2-7,NA,NA
CASRGMANQPQHF,TGTGCCAGCCGGGGGATGGCAAATCAGCCCCAGCATTTT,TRBV2,TRBJ1-5,NA,NA
CASSLDPGGETQYF,TGTGCCAGCAGCTTAGATCCGGGAGGGGAGACCCAGTACTTC,TRBV11-2,TRBJ2-5,TRBD2,many
CASAEGSGANVLTF,TGTGCCAGCGCAGAGGGATCTGGCGCCAACGTCCTGACTTTC,TRBV2,TRBJ2-6,NA,NA
CSARELGGTETQYF,TGCAGTGCTAGAGAACTTGGGGGTACGGAGACCCAGTACTTC,TRBV20-1,TRBJ2-5,NA,NA
CASGQGSLAGELFF,TGTGCCAGCGGGCAGGGGAGCCTAGCCGGGGAGCTGTTTTTT,TRBV2,TRBJ2-2,NA,many
CASSLSGRGSGELFF,TGTGCCAGCAGCTTAAGCGGGAGGGGTTCCGGGGAGCTGTTTTTT,TRBV7-2,TRBJ2-2,TRBD2,many
CASSPGLTEQYF,TGTGCCAGCAGTCCGGGGCTAACCGAGCAGTACTTC,TRBV7-9,TRBJ2-7,NA,NA
CASRRSTSYGYTF,TGTGCCAGCAGACGCTCCACTTCCTATGGCTACACCTTC,TRBV6-5,TRBJ1-2,NA,NA
CSASQQGETQYF,TGCAGTGCTAGCCAGCAGGGAGAGACCCAGTACTTC,TRBV20-1,TRBJ2-5,NA,many
CASSLTPGAPGEKLFF,TGTGCCAGCAGCTTAACCCCGGGCGCACCCGGTGAAAAACTGTTTTTT,TRBV7-2,TRBJ1-4,NA,NA